In this sample, the clone carrying this TCR beta chain turned up a few times. Its antigen is not known. This sample is drawn from a study of response to subunit inactivated influenza vaccine. Study conclusions and caveats: Authors suggested that a seasonal influenza vaccination recruits few new T cells each time.

Via MiXCR, TCRdb re-called the RT-PCR reads, giving one row per CDR3 protein. The data hold approximately 160,000 distinct CDR3 sequences, with about 10% observed a single time. Sequencing was performed on CD8+ T cells sorted from PBMCs, taken around 25 months after vaccination. The TCR sequence derives from a man aged 45-69 years who received an inactivated influenza vaccine.

DNA for the CDR3: TGCGCCAGCAGCCAAGAGCCCCCGACAGGGTCCGGGGAGCTGTTTTTT. It translates to CASSQEPPTGSGELFF. The chain recombines TRBV4-1 with TRBJ2-2, with 7 bases identical to TRBD1. This CDR3 has 16 residues. The V gene end was trimmed by 0 bases and the J gene end by 6 bases; junction bases not matched to a gene: 7. Germline V lookup: CDR1 MGHRA, CDR2 YSYEKL.